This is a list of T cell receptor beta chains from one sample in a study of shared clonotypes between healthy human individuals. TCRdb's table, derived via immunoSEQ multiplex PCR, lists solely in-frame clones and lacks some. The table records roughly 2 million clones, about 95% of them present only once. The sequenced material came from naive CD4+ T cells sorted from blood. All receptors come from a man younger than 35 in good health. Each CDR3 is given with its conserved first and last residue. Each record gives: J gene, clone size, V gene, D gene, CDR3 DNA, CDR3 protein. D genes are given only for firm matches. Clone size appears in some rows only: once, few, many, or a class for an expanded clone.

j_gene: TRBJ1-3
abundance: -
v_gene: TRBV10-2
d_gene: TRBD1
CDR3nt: TGCGCCAGCAGCGAACCCCCGGGACAGGCTTATGGAAACACCATATATTTT
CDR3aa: CASSEPPGQAYGNTIYF

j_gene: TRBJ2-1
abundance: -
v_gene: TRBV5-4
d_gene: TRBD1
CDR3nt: TGTGCCAGCAGCCTTTGGGACAGGGGTTTCAATGAGCAGTTCTTC
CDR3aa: CASSLWDRGFNEQFF

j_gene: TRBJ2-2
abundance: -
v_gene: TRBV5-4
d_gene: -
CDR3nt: TGTGCCAGCAGCTTCGGTGGGGAGCTGTTTTTT
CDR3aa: CASSFGGELFF

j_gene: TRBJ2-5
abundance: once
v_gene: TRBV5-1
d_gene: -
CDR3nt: TGCGCCAGCAGAATCGATGGCGGTTCGGGGACCCAGTACTTC
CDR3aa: CASRIDGGSGTQYF

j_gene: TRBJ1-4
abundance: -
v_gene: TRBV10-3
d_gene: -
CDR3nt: TGTGCCACGAGGGACACCGTGTCGGGAAATGAAAAACTGTTTTTT
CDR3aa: CATRDTVSGNEKLFF

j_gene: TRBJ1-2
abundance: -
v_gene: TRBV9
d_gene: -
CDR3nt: TGTGCCAGCAGCCGAGGAGAGCCTTTGGATGGCTACACCTTC
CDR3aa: CASSRGEPLDGYTF

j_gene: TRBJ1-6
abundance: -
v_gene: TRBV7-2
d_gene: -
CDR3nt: TGTGCCAGCAGCTTCCCGACCTGGGGGGACTCCTATAATTCACCCCTCCACTTT
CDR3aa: CASSFPTWGDSYNSPLHF

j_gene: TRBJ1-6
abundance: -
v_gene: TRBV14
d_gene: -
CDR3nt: TGTGCCAGCAGCCAAGGAGCCAGGGTTAACTCACCCCTCCACTTT
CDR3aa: CASSQGARVNSPLHF

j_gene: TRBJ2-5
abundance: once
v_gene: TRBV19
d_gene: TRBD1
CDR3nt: TGTGCCAGTTCCGGGGCGGGGACAGGTGGGGAGACCCAGTACTTC
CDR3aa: CASSGAGTGGETQYF

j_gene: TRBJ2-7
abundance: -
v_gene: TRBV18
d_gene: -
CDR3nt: TGTGCCAGCTCACCAGCAGGGAGCGCCTACGAGCAGTACTTC
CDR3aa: CASSPAGSAYEQYF

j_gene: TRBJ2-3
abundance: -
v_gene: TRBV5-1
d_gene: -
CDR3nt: TGCGCCAGCAGCTCGACAGGCACAGATACGCAGTATTTT
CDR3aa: CASSSTGTDTQYF

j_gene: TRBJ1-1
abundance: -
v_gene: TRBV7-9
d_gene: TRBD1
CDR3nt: TGTGCCAGCAGCTTACTTCGGGGACAGGGGGACACTGAAGCTTTCTTT
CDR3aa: CASSLLRGQGDTEAFF

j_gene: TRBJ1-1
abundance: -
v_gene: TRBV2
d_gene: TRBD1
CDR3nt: TGTGCCAGCAGTGAAGAAGGGACAGGGAGCACTGAAGCTTTCTTT
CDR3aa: CASSEEGTGSTEAFF

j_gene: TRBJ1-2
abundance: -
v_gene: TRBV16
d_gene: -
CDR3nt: TGTGCCAGCAGCCAAGCGCAGGGGCGCGCGTCGGGCTACACCTTC
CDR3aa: CASSQAQGRASGYTF

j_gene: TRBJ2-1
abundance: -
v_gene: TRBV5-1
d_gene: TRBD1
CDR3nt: TGCGCCAGCAGAACCGGGACAGGGAATAATGAGCAGTTCTTC
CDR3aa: CASRTGTGNNEQFF

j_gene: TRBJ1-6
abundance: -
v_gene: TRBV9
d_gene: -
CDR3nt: TGTGCCAGCAGCGTCGGGGGGCAAGGTAATTCACCCCTCCACTTT
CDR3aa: CASSVGGQGNSPLHF

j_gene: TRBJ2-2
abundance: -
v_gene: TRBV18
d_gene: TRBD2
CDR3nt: TGTGCCAGCTCACCACCACTAGCGGGACCGAACACCGGGGAGCTGTTTTTT
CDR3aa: CASSPPLAGPNTGELFF

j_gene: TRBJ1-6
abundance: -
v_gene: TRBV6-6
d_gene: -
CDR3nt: TGTGCCAGCAGTTACCCGGTTGGGGTGGGCCAATCACCCCTCCACTTT
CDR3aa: CASSYPVGVGQSPLHF

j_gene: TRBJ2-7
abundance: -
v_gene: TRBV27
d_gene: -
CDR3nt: TGTGCCAGCAGTCCTACCATCGACAGGCTGCGTTACGAGCAGTACTTC
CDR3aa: CASSPTIDRLRYEQYF

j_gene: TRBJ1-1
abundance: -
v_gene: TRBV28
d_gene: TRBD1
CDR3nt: TGTGCCAGCAGTAGGATCAGGGGGCTTACTGAAGCTTTCTTT
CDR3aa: CASSRIRGLTEAFF

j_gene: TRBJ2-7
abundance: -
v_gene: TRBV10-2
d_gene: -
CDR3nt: TGCGCCAGCAGTGAAGGGGGTGAGCAGTACTTC
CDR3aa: CASSEGGEQYF

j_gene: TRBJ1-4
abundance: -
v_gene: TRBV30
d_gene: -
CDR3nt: TGTGCCTGGGGGGACGGGGGCGGCCGTGCAACTAATGAAAAACTGTTTTTT
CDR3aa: CAWGDGGGRATNEKLFF

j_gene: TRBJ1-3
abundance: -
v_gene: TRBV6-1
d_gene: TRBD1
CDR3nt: TGTGCCAGTCTTTGGACAGGGACTGGAAACACCATATATTTT
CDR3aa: CASLWTGTGNTIYF

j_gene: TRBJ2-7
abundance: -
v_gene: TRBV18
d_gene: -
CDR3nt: TGTGCCAGCTCACCCGGGACGTCTACCTCCTACGAGCAGTACTTC
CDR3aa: CASSPGTSTSYEQYF

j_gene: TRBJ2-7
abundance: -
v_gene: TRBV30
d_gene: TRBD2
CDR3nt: TGTGCCTGGAGTGTGTTAGCGGGAACCAACGAGCAGTACTTC
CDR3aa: CAWSVLAGTNEQYF

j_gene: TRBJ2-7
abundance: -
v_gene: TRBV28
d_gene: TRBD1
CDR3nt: TGTGCCAGCAGGGGACAGGGGGACCACGAGCAGTACTTC
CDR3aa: CASRGQGDHEQYF

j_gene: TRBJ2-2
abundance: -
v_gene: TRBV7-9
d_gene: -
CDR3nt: TGTGCCAGCAGCCCGTCAACCCCGACAGCCGGGGAGCTGTTTTTT
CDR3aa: CASSPSTPTAGELFF

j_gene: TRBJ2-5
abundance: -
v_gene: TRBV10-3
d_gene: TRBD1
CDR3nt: TGTGCCTCAAGTAGGGGGCAGGCGTACCAAGAGACCCAGTACTTC
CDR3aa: CASSRGQAYQETQYF

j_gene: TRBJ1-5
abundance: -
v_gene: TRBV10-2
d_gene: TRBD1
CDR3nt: TGCGCCAGCGCGGGACAGGGAAATCATCAGCCCCAGCATTTT
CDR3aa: CASAGQGNHQPQHF

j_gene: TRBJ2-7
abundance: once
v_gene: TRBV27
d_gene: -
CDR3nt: TGTGCCAGCAGTCCCAAGAGGGGTCCCCCCTACGAGCAGTACTTC
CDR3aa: CASSPKRGPPYEQYF

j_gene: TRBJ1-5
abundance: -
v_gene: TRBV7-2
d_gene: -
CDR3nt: TGTGCCAGCAGCTTAGTTTCCGGGGGGCAAAGCAATCAGCCCCAGCATTTT
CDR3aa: CASSLVSGGQSNQPQHF

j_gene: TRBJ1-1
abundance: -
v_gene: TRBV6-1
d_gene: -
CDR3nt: TGTGCCAGCCAACCGGGCGGGAACACTGAAGCTTTCTTT
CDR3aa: CASQPGGNTEAFF

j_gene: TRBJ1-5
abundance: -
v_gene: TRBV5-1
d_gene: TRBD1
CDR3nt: TGCGCCAGCAGCTGGACAGGGGGCAATCAGCCCCAGCATTTT
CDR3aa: CASSWTGGNQPQHF

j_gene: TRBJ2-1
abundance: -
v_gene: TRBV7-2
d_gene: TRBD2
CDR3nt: TGTGCCAGCAGCTTGAGAGCGGGAGCGTTCTACAATGAGCAGTTCTTC
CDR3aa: CASSLRAGAFYNEQFF

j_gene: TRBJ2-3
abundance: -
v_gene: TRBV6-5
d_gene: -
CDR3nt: TGTGCCAGCAGTTACTTAGGGATCACAGATACGCAGTATTTT
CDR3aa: CASSYLGITDTQYF

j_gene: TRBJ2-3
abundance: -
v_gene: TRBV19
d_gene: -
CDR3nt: TGTGCCAGTAGTATAGGGAATTTTGTCGGGAGCACAGATACGCAGTATTTT
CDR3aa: CASSIGNFVGSTDTQYF

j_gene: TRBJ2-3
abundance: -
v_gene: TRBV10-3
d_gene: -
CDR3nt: TGTGCCATCAGTGTGGACTATTCTAGCACAGATACGCAGTATTTT
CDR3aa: CAISVDYSSTDTQYF

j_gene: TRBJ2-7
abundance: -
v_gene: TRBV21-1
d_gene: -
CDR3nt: TGTGCCAGCAGCAGGGGGAGTTGGACCTACTACGAGCAGTACTTC
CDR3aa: CASSRGSWTYYEQYF

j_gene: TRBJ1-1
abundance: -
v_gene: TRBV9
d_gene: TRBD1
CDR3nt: TGTGCCAGCAGCGATGGGACAGGCCGCACTGAAGCTTTCTTT
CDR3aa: CASSDGTGRTEAFF

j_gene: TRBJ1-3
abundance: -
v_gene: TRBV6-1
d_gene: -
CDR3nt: TGTGCCAGCAGTGCTGTGGGTAACGGAAACACCATATATTTT
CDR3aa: CASSAVGNGNTIYF

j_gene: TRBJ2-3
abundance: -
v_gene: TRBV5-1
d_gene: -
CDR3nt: TGCGCCAGCAGTCTTAGCGGACTAGATACGCAGTATTTT
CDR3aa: CASSLSGLDTQYF

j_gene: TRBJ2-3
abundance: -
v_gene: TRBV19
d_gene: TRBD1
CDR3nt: TGTGCCAGTACCGACAGGGGCCACACAGATACGCAGTATTTT
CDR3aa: CASTDRGHTDTQYF

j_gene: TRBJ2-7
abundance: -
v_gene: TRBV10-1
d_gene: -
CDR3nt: TGCGCCAGCAGTGGGCAGGCGTGGGGTGAGCAGTACTTC
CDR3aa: CASSGQAWGEQYF

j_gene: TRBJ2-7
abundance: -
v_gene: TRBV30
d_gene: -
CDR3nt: TGTGCCTGGAGTGAAACACTCTACGAGCAGTACTTC
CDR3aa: CAWSETLYEQYF

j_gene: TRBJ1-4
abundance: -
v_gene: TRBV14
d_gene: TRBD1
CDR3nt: TGTGCCAGCAGCACCCGACAGGGTGAAAAACTGTTTTTT
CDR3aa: CASSTRQGEKLFF

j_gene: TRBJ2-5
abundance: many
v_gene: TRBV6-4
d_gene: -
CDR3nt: TGTGCCACGGGGGGAAAGGGACAGCGGCCTCAAGAGACCCAGTACTTC
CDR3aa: CATGGKGQRPQETQYF

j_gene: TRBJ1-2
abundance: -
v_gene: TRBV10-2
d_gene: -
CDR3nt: TGCGCCAGCACCACCGGGACTGACTATGGCTACACCTTC
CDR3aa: CASTTGTDYGYTF

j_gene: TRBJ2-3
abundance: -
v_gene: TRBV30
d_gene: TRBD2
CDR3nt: TGTGCCTGGAGTCTAGCGGGGGGCACAGATACGCAGTATTTT
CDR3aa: CAWSLAGGTDTQYF

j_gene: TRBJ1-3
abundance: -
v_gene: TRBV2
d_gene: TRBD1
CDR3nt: TGTGCCACCAGGACAGGGCGGCTCTCTGGAAACACCATATATTTT
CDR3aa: CATRTGRLSGNTIYF

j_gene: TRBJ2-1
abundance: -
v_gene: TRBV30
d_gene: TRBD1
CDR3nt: TGTGCCTGGCGGACAGGGAGCTACAATGAGCAGTTCTTC
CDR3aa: CAWRTGSYNEQFF

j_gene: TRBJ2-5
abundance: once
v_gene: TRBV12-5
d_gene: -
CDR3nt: TGTGCTAGTGGTGCTAGGGGACAAGAGACCCAGTACTTC
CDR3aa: CASGARGQETQYF

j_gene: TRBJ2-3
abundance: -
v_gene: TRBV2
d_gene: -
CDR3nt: TGTGCCAGCAGTGATAGAGGGCGGGGAGATACGCAGTATTTT
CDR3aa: CASSDRGRGDTQYF